Listed below are T cell receptor beta chains from one sample, sequenced in a study of blood T cell repertoires in COVID-19. Here immunoSEQ multiplex PCR was the method, and the copy in TCRdb shows in-frame clones only, minus some. The table lists roughly 160,000 clones, roughly 93% of them singletons. The sample comprised peripheral blood. The receptors stem from a young man with acute or convalescent COVID-19. The CDR3 runs from the conserved cysteine through the conserved F or W. D genes are given only for firm matches. Size values are once, few and many counts, or a class for expanded clones, and some rows have none.

v_call: TRBV29-1
d_call: .
clone_size: few
j_call: TRBJ1-2
cdr3_nt: TGCAGCGCTAAAAAGGGGGATGGCTACACCTTC
cdr3_aa: CSAKKGDGYTF

v_call: TRBV5-1
d_call: TRBD1
clone_size: .
j_call: TRBJ1-3
cdr3_nt: TGCGCCAGCAGCTTGGGTGGGACAGGGCCCGGAAACACCATATATTTT
cdr3_aa: CASSLGGTGPGNTIYF

v_call: TRBV18
d_call: .
clone_size: .
j_call: TRBJ1-6
cdr3_nt: TGTGCCAGCTCACCATCCCCATTATCACTGCCATCACCCCTCCACTTT
cdr3_aa: CASSPSPLSLPSPLHF

v_call: TRBV5-1
d_call: .
clone_size: few
j_call: TRBJ2-7
cdr3_nt: TGCGCCAGCAGCTTGGAACAGCTTTCTACCTACGAGCAGTACTTC
cdr3_aa: CASSLEQLSTYEQYF

v_call: TRBV2
d_call: TRBD1
clone_size: .
j_call: TRBJ1-5
cdr3_nt: TGTGCCAGCAGGGCGACAGGGGCCAGCAATCAGCCCCAGCATTTT
cdr3_aa: CASRATGASNQPQHF

v_call: TRBV19
d_call: TRBD1
clone_size: .
j_call: TRBJ1-4
cdr3_nt: TGTGCCAGTAGTATCGTACAGGGGACTGCAACTAATGAAAAACTGTTTTTT
cdr3_aa: CASSIVQGTATNEKLFF

v_call: TRBV7-9
d_call: .
clone_size: .
j_call: TRBJ1-4
cdr3_nt: TGTGCCAGCAGCTTACGACAGCCCAATGAAAAACTGTTTTTT
cdr3_aa: CASSLRQPNEKLFF

v_call: TRBV19
d_call: TRBD1
clone_size: once
j_call: TRBJ1-1
cdr3_nt: TGTGCCAGTAGTCCTCCAGGGGGGACTGAAGCTTTCTTT
cdr3_aa: CASSPPGGTEAFF

v_call: TRBV24-1
d_call: .
clone_size: .
j_call: TRBJ2-7
cdr3_nt: TGTGCCACCAGGATAGGGGGGCAGTACTTC
cdr3_aa: CATRIGGQYF

v_call: TRBV21-1
d_call: .
clone_size: .
j_call: TRBJ2-5
cdr3_nt: TGTGCCAGCAGCTCGTCGGGGGGGACAAAAGAGACCCAGTACTTC
cdr3_aa: CASSSSGGTKETQYF

v_call: TRBV7-2
d_call: .
clone_size: .
j_call: TRBJ1-6
cdr3_nt: TGTGCCAGCAGCTTAGGAGGAAGCTCCTATAATTCACCCCTCCACTTT
cdr3_aa: CASSLGGSSYNSPLHF

v_call: TRBV6-5
d_call: .
clone_size: .
j_call: TRBJ2-1
cdr3_nt: TGTGCCAGCGAGACAGGTGGATCGAAGTTCTTC
cdr3_aa: CASETGGSKFF

v_call: TRBV7-9
d_call: TRBD2
clone_size: .
j_call: TRBJ2-5
cdr3_nt: TGTGCCAGCAGCCCGCCGGCCTCTGGGGAGGGGGAGACCCAGTACTTC
cdr3_aa: CASSPPASGEGETQYF

v_call: TRBV7-8
d_call: TRBD1
clone_size: .
j_call: TRBJ1-1
cdr3_nt: TGTGCCAGCAGGCACTCCCGAGCCGGGACAGGCAGGAACACTGAAGCTTTCTTT
cdr3_aa: CASRHSRAGTGRNTEAFF

v_call: TRBV19
d_call: TRBD1
clone_size: .
j_call: TRBJ1-1
cdr3_nt: TGTGCCAGTAGTACATGGGGACAGGGGGCGCTCAAAGCTTTCTTT
cdr3_aa: CASSTWGQGALKAFF

v_call: TRBV9
d_call: .
clone_size: .
j_call: TRBJ1-4
cdr3_nt: TGTGCCAGCAGCGTAGACTCAACTAATGAAAAACTGTTTTTT
cdr3_aa: CASSVDSTNEKLFF

v_call: TRBV24-1
d_call: .
clone_size: once
j_call: TRBJ1-1
cdr3_nt: TGTGCCACCTCACAGGGGAACACTGAAGCTTTCTTT
cdr3_aa: CATSQGNTEAFF

v_call: TRBV6-5
d_call: .
clone_size: .
j_call: TRBJ2-7
cdr3_nt: TGTGCCAGCAGTCTTAACAGATACTACGAGCAGTACTTC
cdr3_aa: CASSLNRYYEQYF

v_call: TRBV6-2/TRBV6-3
d_call: TRBD2
clone_size: .
j_call: TRBJ2-3
cdr3_nt: TGTGCCAGCAGTACTAGCGGGTGGGATACGCAGTATTTT
cdr3_aa: CASSTSGWDTQYF

v_call: TRBV28
d_call: .
clone_size: once
j_call: TRBJ2-4
cdr3_nt: TGTGCCAGCAGTCCCCCGCGGCGGCACCTAGCCAAAAACATTCAGTACTTC
cdr3_aa: CASSPPRRHLAKNIQYF

v_call: TRBV11-2
d_call: TRBD1
clone_size: .
j_call: TRBJ2-4
cdr3_nt: TGTGCCAGCAGCCAGTTACAGGGGGCGAACATTCAGTACTTC
cdr3_aa: CASSQLQGANIQYF

v_call: TRBV6-1
d_call: .
clone_size: once
j_call: TRBJ2-7
cdr3_nt: TGTGCCAGCAGTGATGACAGAGCTACGAAGCAGTACTTC
cdr3_aa: CASSDDRATKQYF